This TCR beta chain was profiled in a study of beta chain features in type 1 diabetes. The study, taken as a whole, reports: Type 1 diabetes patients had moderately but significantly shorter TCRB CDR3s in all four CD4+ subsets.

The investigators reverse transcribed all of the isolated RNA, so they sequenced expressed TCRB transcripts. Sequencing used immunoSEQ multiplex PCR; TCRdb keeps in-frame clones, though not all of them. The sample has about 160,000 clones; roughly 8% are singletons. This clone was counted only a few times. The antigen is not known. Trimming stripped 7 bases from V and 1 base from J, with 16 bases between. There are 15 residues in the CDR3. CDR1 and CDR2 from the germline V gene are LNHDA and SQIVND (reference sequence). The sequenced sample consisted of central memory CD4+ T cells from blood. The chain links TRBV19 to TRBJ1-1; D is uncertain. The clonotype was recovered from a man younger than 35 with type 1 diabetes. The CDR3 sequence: CASTGPKEWNTEAFF. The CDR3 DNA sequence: TGTGCCAGTACCGGCCCTAAGGAGTGGAACACTGAAGCTTTCTTT.